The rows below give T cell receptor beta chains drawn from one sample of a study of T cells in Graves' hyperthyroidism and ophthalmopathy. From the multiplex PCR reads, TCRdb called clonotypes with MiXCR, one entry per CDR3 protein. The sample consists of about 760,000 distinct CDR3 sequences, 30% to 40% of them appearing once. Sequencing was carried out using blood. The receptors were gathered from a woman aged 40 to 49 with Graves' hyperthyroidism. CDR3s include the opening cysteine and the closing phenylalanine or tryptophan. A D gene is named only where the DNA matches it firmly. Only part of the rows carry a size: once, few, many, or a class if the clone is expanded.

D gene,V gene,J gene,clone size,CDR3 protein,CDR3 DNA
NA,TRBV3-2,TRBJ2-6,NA,CASSPPPSGCSGANVLTF,TGTGCCAGCAGCCCCCCTCCATCAGGGTGCTCTGGGGCCAACGTCCTGACTTTC
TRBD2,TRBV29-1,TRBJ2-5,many,CSVGSGETQYF,TGCAGCGTTGGTAGCGGGGAGACCCAGTACTTC
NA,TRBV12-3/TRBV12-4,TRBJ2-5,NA,CASSLLRVQETQYF,TGTGCCAGCAGTTTGCTCCGGGTCCAAGAGACCCAGTACTTC
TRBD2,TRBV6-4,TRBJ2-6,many,CASSERGGSGANVLTF,TGTGCCAGCAGTGAGCGGGGGGGCTCTGGGGCCAACGTCCTGACTTTC
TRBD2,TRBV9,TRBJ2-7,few,CASSPRTSYSGEQYF,TGTGCCAGCAGCCCTCGGACTAGCTATTCGGGGGAGCAGTACTTC
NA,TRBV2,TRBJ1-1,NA,CASSRDINTGAFF,TGTGCCAGCTCGCGCGATATTAACACTGGAGCTTTCTTT
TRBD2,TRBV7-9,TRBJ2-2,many,CASSVGLAGYTGELFF,TGTGCCAGCAGCGTGGGACTAGCGGGATACACCGGGGAGCTGTTTTTT
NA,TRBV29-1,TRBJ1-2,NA,CSLVGRGSPYGYTF,TGCAGCTTAGTCGGCAGGGGAAGCCCCTATGGCTACACCTTC
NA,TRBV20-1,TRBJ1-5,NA,CSASSSLRDSNQPQHF,TGCAGTGCCAGCAGTTCACTCCGGGATAGCAATCAGCCCCAGCATTTT
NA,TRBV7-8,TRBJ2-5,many,CASTKGGIQETQYF,TGTGCCAGCACAAAGGGGGGAATACAAGAGACCCAGTACTTC
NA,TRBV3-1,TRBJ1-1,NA,CASSQEPGMNTEAFF,TGTGCCAGCAGCCAAGAACCGGGGATGAACACTGAAGCTTTCTTT
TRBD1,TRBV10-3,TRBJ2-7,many,CAISPGTGSYEQYF,TGTGCCATCAGTCCCGGGACAGGCTCCTACGAGCAGTACTTC
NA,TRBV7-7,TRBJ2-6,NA,CASSDGGRTGTNVLTF,TGTGCTAGCAGCGACGGCGGTAGAACTGGGACCAACGTCCTGACTTTC
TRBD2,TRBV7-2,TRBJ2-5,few,CASSPGGGRKTQYF,TGTGCCAGCAGCCCCGGCGGGGGGCGTAAGACCCAGTACTTC
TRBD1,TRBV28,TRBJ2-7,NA,CASSLYQGAGGAYEQYF,TGTGCCAGCAGTTTATATCAGGGGGCAGGGGGCGCCTACGAGCAGTACTTC
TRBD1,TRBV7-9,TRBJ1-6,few,CASSLARDRDSPLHF,TGTGCCAGCAGCTTAGCGCGGGACAGGGACTCACCCCTCCACTTT
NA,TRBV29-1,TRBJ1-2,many,CSVGGEGNYGYTF,TGCAGCGTTGGAGGGGAAGGAAACTATGGCTACACCTTC
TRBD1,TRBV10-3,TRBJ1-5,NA,CAISPGTGGSQPQHF,TGTGCCATCAGTCCCGGGACAGGGGGCTCTCAGCCCCAGCATTTT
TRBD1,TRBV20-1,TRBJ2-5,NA,CSARAGGTGSQYF,TGCAGTGCTAGAGCCGGCGGGACAGGGAGTCAGTACTTC
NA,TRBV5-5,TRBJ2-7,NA,CASSFGTGSTYEQYF,TGTGCCAGCAGCTTTGGGACTGGGTCTACCTACGAGCAGTACTTC
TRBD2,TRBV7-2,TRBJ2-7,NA,CASSPTSGGKYEQYF,TGTGCCAGCAGCCCGACTAGCGGGGGAAAATACGAGCAGTACTTC
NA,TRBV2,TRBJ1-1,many,CASSYFPNEAFF,TGTGCCAGCAGTTACTTCCCGAATGAAGCTTTCTTT
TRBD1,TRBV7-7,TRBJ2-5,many,CASSSGQKETQYF,TGTGCTAGCAGCTCGGGACAGAAAGAGACCCAGTACTTC
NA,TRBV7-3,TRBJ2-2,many,CASSFVTGELFF,TGTGCCAGCAGCTTTGTAACCGGGGAGCTGTTTTTT
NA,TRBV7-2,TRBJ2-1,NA,CASSTGTYNEQFF,TGTGCCAGCAGTACGGGGACCTACAATGAGCAGTTCTTC
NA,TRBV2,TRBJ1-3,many,CASSERGNTIYF,TGTGCCAGCAGTGAAAGGGGAAACACCATATATTTT
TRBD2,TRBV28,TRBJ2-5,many,CASSKPLAVETQYF,TGTGCCAGCAGTAAACCTCTAGCGGTGGAGACCCAGTACTTC
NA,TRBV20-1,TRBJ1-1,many,CSASDGGHTEAFF,TGCAGTGCTTCCGACGGGGGCCACACTGAAGCTTTCTTT
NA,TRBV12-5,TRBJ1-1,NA,CASGFRPDLNTEAFF,TGTGCTAGTGGTTTCCGGCCCGATCTGAACACTGAAGCTTTCTTT
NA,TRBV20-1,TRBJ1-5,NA,CSARNPWGESYKYSNQPQHF,TGCAGTGCTAGAAACCCATGGGGAGAGTCCTATAAATATAGCAATCAGCCCCAGCATTTT
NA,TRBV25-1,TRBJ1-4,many,CASSGRGSTNEKLFF,TGTGCCAGCAGTGGCCGGGGGTCAACTAATGAAAAACTGTTTTTT
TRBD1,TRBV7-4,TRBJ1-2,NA,CASSIGTGGRDGYTF,TGTGCCAGCAGCATTGGGACAGGGGGTAGGGATGGCTACACCTTC
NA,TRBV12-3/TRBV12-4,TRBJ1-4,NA,CASRGAGPNEKLFF,TGTGCCAGCAGGGGAGCGGGGCCCAATGAAAAACTGTTTTTT
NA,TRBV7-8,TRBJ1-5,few,CASSRWDRSAQHF,TGTGCCAGCAGCAGATGGGACCGTTCGGCCCAGCATTTT
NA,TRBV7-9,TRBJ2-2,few,CASSFLAGSNTGELFF,TGTGCCAGCAGCTTTCTGGCAGGGTCGAACACCGGGGAGCTGTTTTTT
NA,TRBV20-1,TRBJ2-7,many,CSASRARGASYEQYF,TGCAGTGCTAGTAGGGCCCGTGGCGCCTCCTACGAGCAGTACTTC
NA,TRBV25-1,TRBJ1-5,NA,CASRVPGQGNQPQHF,TGTGCCAGCAGGGTACCGGGACAAGGAAATCAGCCCCAGCATTTT
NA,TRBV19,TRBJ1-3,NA,CASSGKKNTIYF,TGTGCCAGTAGTGGAAAGAAGAACACCATATATTTT
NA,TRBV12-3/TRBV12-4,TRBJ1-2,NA,CATHPGYYGYTF,TGTGCCACACACCCGGGGTACTATGGCTACACCTTC
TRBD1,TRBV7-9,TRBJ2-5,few,CASSHRDRGLETQYF,TGTGCCAGCAGCCACCGGGACAGGGGGCTGGAGACCCAGTACTTC
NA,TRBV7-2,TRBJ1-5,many,CASSRVGVGSNQPQHF,TGTGCCAGCAGCCGCGTAGGCGTTGGGAGCAATCAGCCCCAGCATTTT
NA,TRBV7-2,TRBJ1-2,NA,CASSLGGGASDYGYTF,TGTGCCAGCAGCTTAGGCGGAGGGGCTTCAGACTATGGCTACACCTTC
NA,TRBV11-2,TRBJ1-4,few,CASSQDFPAGKALIVFF,TGTGCCAGCAGCCAAGATTTTCCCGCAGGGAAGGCATTAATTGTGTTTTTT
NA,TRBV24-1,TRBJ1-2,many,CATSAGAAYGYTF,TGTGCCACCAGTGCCGGGGCAGCTTATGGCTACACCTTC
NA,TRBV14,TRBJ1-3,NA,CASSQELWVPGNTIYF,TGTGCCAGCAGCCAAGAGCTATGGGTTCCTGGAAACACCATATATTTT
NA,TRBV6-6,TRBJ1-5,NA,CASSYVGVQPQHF,TGTGCCAGCAGTTACGTTGGGGTACAGCCCCAGCATTTT
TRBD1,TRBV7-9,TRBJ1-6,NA,CASSPRGTGSSLHF,TGTGCCAGCAGCCCCCGGGGGACAGGGTCGTCCCTCCACTTT
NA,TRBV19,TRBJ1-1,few,CASSMRGGARVTEAFF,TGTGCCAGTAGTATGAGGGGGGGCGCGAGAGTCACTGAAGCTTTCTTT
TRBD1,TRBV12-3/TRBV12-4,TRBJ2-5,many,CASSSSGTGEAQYF,TGTGCCAGCAGTTCGTCCGGGACAGGGGAGGCCCAGTACTTC
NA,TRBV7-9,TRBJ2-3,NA,CASSFGTRSTDTQYF,TGTGCCAGCAGCTTCGGGACACGGAGCACAGATACGCAGTATTTT
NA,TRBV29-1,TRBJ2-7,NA,CSVAEWGTGEQYF,TGCAGCGTTGCCGAGTGGGGCACCGGGGAGCAGTACTTC
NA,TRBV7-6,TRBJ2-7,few,CASSLEPQWDKAYEQYF,TGTGCCAGCAGCTTAGAACCCCAGTGGGACAAAGCCTACGAGCAGTACTTC
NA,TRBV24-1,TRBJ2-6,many,CATSEGSGANVLTF,TGTGCCACCAGTGAAGGATCTGGGGCCAACGTCCTGACTTTC
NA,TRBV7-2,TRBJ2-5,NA,CASSYRGTETQYF,TGTGCCAGCAGCTACCGGGGCACGGAGACCCAGTACTTC
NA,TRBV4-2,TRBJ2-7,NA,CASSLNRGSYGQYF,TGTGCCAGCAGCTTGAACCGCGGGTCCTACGGGCAGTACTTC
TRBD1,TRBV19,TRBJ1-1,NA,CASSSGRQGLNTEAFF,TGTGCCAGTAGCTCAGGTCGACAGGGCCTTAACACTGAAGCTTTCTTT
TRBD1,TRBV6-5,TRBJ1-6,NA,CASSWTGGISYYNSPLHF,TGTGCCAGCAGTTGGACAGGGGGTATCTCCTACTATAATTCACCCCTCCACTTT